The 26 T cell receptor beta chains presented below share a single source sample, sequenced in a study of Tregs in tolerant kidney transplant recipients. Repertoires were generated with immunoSEQ multiplex PCR, while TCRdb's copy carries only in-frame clones and drops some. This sample has roughly 66,000 clones; just under 95% occur once, and the top ten carry 10% to 11%. The sequencing used CD8+ T cells from blood, collected before the transplant. Source of these receptors: a human donor who received a combined kidney and bone marrow transplant.

The chain joins TRBV7-7 to TRBJ2-1; D may be TRBD2 (6 bases). Germline V lookup: CDR1 SSHAT, CDR2 FNYEAQ (reference sequence). V gave up 5 bases and J gave up 5 bases, with 16 bases separating them. The CDR3 totals 15 residues. CDR3 in amino acids: CASSPTRDFNNEQFF. The DNA of the CDR3 is TGTGCCAGCAGCCCAACTCGGGACTTCAACAATGAGCAGTTCTTC. Drawing the rest from reference TRBV7-7 and TRBJ2-1, the complete variable domain is GAGVSQSPRYKVTKRGQDVTLRCDPISSHATLYWYQQALGQGPEFLTYFNYEAQPDKSGLPSDRFSAERPEGSISTLTIQRTEQRDSAMYRCASSPTRDFNNEQFFGPGTRLTVL.

V is TRBV10-3 and J is TRBJ2-7; the match to TRBD2 covers 15 bases. Per the germline V gene, CDR1 is ENHRY and CDR2 is SYGVKD. With V trimmed by 2 bases and J by 2 bases, 4 bases remained unmatched. The CDR3 consists of 17 residues. Here the CDR3 DNA reads TGTGCCATCAGTGAGCCGGGACTAGCGGGGGGAACCTACGAGCAGTACTTC. Amino acids: CAISEPGLAGGTYEQYF.

J is TRBJ1-1 and V is TRBV2, with D maybe TRBD1 (6 bases). Germline V lookup: CDR1 SNHLY, CDR2 FYNNEI. V was pared by 7 bases and J by 10 bases, with 13 bases between. This CDR3 contains 11 residues. The CDR3 loop reads CASKNRAGAFF. CDR3 nucleotide sequence: TGTGCCAGCAAGAACAGGGCCGGAGCTTTCTTT.

The rearrangement links TRBV19 to TRBJ2-3, with 8 bases lining up with TRBD2. Germline CDR1 and CDR2: LNHDA and SQIVND (reference sequence). The J segment lost 4 bases and the V segment lost 3 bases, leaving 9 bases of the junction unmatched. The CDR3 extends over 16 amino acids. Here the CDR3 DNA reads TGTGCCAGTAGTATCGGCGGGAGGAGTTCCTCAGATACGCAGTATTTT. Translation: CASSIGGRSSSDTQYF.

The chain joins TRBV19 to TRBJ1-5; TRBD1 is a possible D gene (6 bases). Germline V gene lookup returns CDR1 LNHDA and CDR2 SQIVND (reference sequence). The CDR3 totals 15 residues. V lost 6 bases and J 1 base, leaving 13 bases between the germline ends. CDR3 DNA: TGTGCCAGTAGCCCCGGGACAAGGAGCAATCAGCCCCAGCATTTT. Translating gives CASSPGTRSNQPQHF. Full variable domain (outside the CDR3, taken from reference TRBV19 and TRBJ1-5): DGGITQSPKYLFRKEGQNVTLSCEQNLNHDAMYWYRQDPGQGLRLIYYSQIVNDFQKGDIAEGYSVSREKKESFPLTVTSAQKNPTAFYLCASSPGTRSNQPQHFGDGTRLSIL.

The chain carries TRBV10-2 and TRBJ2-7; 7 bases agree with TRBD2. The CDR3 consists of 15 residues. Germline CDR1 WSHSY, CDR2 SAAADI. The V gene end was trimmed by 7 bases and the J gene end by 4 bases; junction bases not matched to a gene: 13. The CDR3 is CASMLAGGGFYEQYF. CDR3 bases: TGCGCCAGCATGCTGGCTGGGGGAGGGTTTTACGAGCAGTACTTC.

The V and J genes are TRBV11-3 and TRBJ2-5; possibly TRBD1 for D (5 bases). Trimming took off 2 bases at V and 5 bases at J, with 12 bases between the two ends. This CDR3 is built from 14 residues. CDR1 SGHNT and CDR2 YENEEA come from the germline V gene. The DNA for the CDR3 is TGTGCCAGCAGCTTAACCGCAGGGTCGGAGACCCAGTACTTC. This codes for CASSLTAGSETQYF.

The rearrangement links TRBV7-9 to TRBJ2-1; D is unclear. The germline V gene has CDR1 SEHNR and CDR2 FQNEAQ (reference sequence). The CDR3 loop spans 16 amino acids. Trimming left V 5 bases short and J 1 base short, with 15 bases between. The CDR3 DNA reads as TGTGCCAGCAGCCCACGGGTCGGAGTATCCTACAATGAGCAGTTCTTC. As protein: CASSPRVGVSYNEQFF.

J is TRBJ2-3 and V is TRBV2; D possibly corresponds to TRBD2 (6 bases). V shed 2 bases and J shed 1 base, with 13 bases lying between them. Germline lookup yields CDR1 SNHLY and CDR2 FYNNEI. The CDR3 runs to 16 residues. The CDR3 sequence: CASSEMGGYGTDTQYF. As DNA, the CDR3 is TGTGCCAGCAGTGAAATGGGAGGATACGGCACAGATACGCAGTATTTT.

This chain joins TRBV29-1 and TRBJ2-5; D perhaps matches TRBD2 (6 bases). This CDR3 contains 13 residues. From germline, CDR1 is SQVTM and CDR2 ANQGSEA. V was shortened by 4 bases and J by 5 bases, with 14 bases between the two germline ends. CDR3 bases: TGCAGCGTTGGCCGGGGAGGAGGCGAGACCCAGTACTTC. It is translated as CSVGRGGGETQYF.

V and J are TRBV10-3 and TRBJ1-2, with 8 nucleotides matching TRBD1. The CDR3 totals 12 residues. V lost 10 bases to trimming and J lost 3 bases; unmatched junction nucleotides: 4. Germline V gene data show CDR1 as ENHRY and CDR2 as SYGVKD. The CDR3 DNA is TGTGCCAGCAAGGACAGGGACTATGGCTACACCTTC. Translation: CASKDRDYGYTF.

The chain carries TRBV4-1 and TRBJ1-2; 12 bases line up with TRBD1. The length of the CDR3 is 15 residues. Germline CDR1 is MGHRA and CDR2 is YSYEKL. V lost 4 bases to trimming and J lost 5 bases; unmatched junction nucleotides: 5. The CDR3: CASSLRDRGQYGYTF. DNA of the CDR3: TGCGCCAGCAGCCTACGGGACAGGGGGCAATATGGCTACACCTTC.

This clone appeared a single time. The rearrangement joins TRBV4-3 to TRBJ1-5; D not resolved. From germline, CDR1 is LGHNA and CDR2 YSLEER. CDR3 size: 17 residues. Trimming removed 0 bases at V and 3 bases at J, with 15 bases between. CDR3 protein: CASSQEWRDGINQPQHF. The CDR3 DNA follows: TGCGCCAGCAGCCAAGAATGGAGGGATGGAATCAATCAGCCCCAGCATTTT.

A single count supports this clone. This CDR3 is CATLALGFGGRGSDEQFF. The CDR3 DNA follows: TGTGCCACCTTAGCTCTGGGGTTCGGCGGGAGAGGTAGCGATGAGCAGTTCTTC. The chain combines TRBV10-3 with TRBJ2-1; 7 nucleotides line up with TRBD2. This CDR3 comprises 18 residues. V gave up 10 bases and J gave up 8 bases; unmatched junction bases: 26. In germline, CDR1 is ENHRY, CDR2 SYGVKD.

The chain has TRBV19 and TRBJ1-1; no definite D call. V lost 3 bases and J 2 bases, leaving 7 bases between the germline ends. Germline V gives CDR1 LNHDA, CDR2 SQIVND (reference sequence). This CDR3 region has 13 residues. CDR3 nucleotides: TGTGCCAGTAGTATTGTCCCAAACACTGAAGCTTTCTTT. This encodes CASSIVPNTEAFF.

The J gene is TRBJ2-5, the V gene TRBV9, with TRBD1 identical over 10 bases. V was clipped by 1 base and J by 5 bases; unmatched bases: 11. Germline CDR1 and CDR2: SGDLS and YYNGEE. The CDR3 runs 17 residues. The CDR3 region has the DNA TGTGCCAGCAGCGTACCCGTTACGGGACAGGGGATGGAGACCCAGTACTTC. Its protein is CASSVPVTGQGMETQYF.

The chain carries TRBV5-1 and TRBJ2-1; maybe TRBD2 (5 bases). With 2 bases removed from V and 7 bases from J, the gap between germline ends came to 7 bases. This CDR3 spans 12 amino acids. The germline gives CDR1 SGHRS, CDR2 YFSETQ. CDR3 DNA sequence: TGCGCCAGCAGCTTATCGGGGAATGAGCAGTTCTTC. The encoded protein is CASSLSGNEQFF. Full variable domain (outside the CDR3, taken from reference TRBV5-1 and TRBJ2-1): KAGVTQTPRYLIKTRGQQVTLSCSPISGHRSVSWYQQTPGQGLQFLFEYFSETQRNKGNFPGRFSGRQFSNSRSEMNVSTLELGDSALYLCASSLSGNEQFFGPGTRLTVL.

The chain uses TRBV6-1 and TRBJ1-2; TRBD1 matches at 9 bases. This CDR3 spans 16 amino acids. Germline V lookup: CDR1 MNHNS, CDR2 SASEGT. V was pared by 1 base and J by 2 bases, with 5 bases of the junction left unmatched. CDR3 amino acids: CASSEDRGLLNYGYTF. The CDR3 nucleotides are TGTGCCAGCAGTGAAGACAGGGGGCTCCTCAACTATGGCTACACCTTC.

Remarks on this clone: The same CDR3 also results from other DNA sequences found in this sample. The chain combines TRBV7-6 with TRBJ1-1; 7 nucleotides line up with TRBD1. J was trimmed by 4 bases and V by 2 bases; bases with no gene match: 16. Per the germline V gene, CDR1 is SGHVS and CDR2 is FNYEAQ. The CDR3 spans 18 residues. The CDR3 sequence is CASSLSVASPGGSTEAFF. CDR3 nucleotide sequence: TGTGCCAGCAGCTTATCGGTCGCGAGTCCAGGGGGTAGCACTGAAGCTTTCTTT.

This CDR3 is CASSTTGTGGLGLFF. The CDR3 DNA sequence: TGTGCCAGCAGTACCACCGGGACAGGGGGCTTAGGACTGTTTTTT. The chain recombines TRBV27 with TRBJ1-4; 12 nucleotides line up with TRBD1. V lost 5 bases, J lost 13 bases, and 11 bases stayed unmatched. The germline gives CDR1 MNHEY, CDR2 SMNVEV (reference sequence). The CDR3 extends over 15 amino acids.

The gene calls are TRBV29-1 and TRBJ2-2; 9 bases are a match to TRBD1. The germline V gene encodes CDR1 SQVTM and CDR2 ANQGSEA. J was trimmed by 4 bases and V by 7 bases; bases with no gene match: 10. The CDR3 loop spans 15 amino acids. This CDR3 reads CSAGGTGRFTGELFF. In nucleotides, the CDR3 is TGCAGCGCAGGAGGGACAGGGAGATTCACCGGGGAGCTGTTTTTT.

This sequence joins TRBV11-2 and TRBJ2-6, with D hard to call. CDR1 SGHAT and CDR2 FQNNGV come from the germline V gene. V shed 0 bases and J shed 2 bases, with 5 bases lying between them. CDR3 length: 15 residues. This chain's CDR3 is CASSLDSTGANVLTF. The CDR3 DNA reads TGTGCCAGCAGCTTAGATTCCACTGGGGCCAACGTCCTGACTTTC. The variable domain in full, with the rest retrieved from reference TRBV11-2 and TRBJ2-6, is EAGVAQSPRYKIIEKRQSVAFWCNPISGHATLYWYQQILGQGPKLLIQFQNNGVVDDSQLPKDRFSAERLKGVDSTLKIQPAKLEDSAVYLCASSLDSTGANVLTFGAGSRLTVL.

This clone was observed a single time. The chain uses TRBV27 and TRBJ1-5; D may be TRBD1 (5 bases). The V gene's germline CDR1 is MNHEY and CDR2 SMNVEV (reference sequence). This CDR3 has 14 residues. Trimming removed 3 bases from V and 8 bases from J, with 14 bases in between. The CDR3 coding sequence is TGTGCCAGCAGTTTGGGAGGGACCGGGGAGCCCCAGCATTTT. This encodes CASSLGGTGEPQHF.

This clone was counted only a few times. The chain joins TRBV7-9 to TRBJ1-4; 10 bases match TRBD1. CDR3 length equals 16 residues. Unmatched junction bases numbered 7, after V lost 1 base and J lost 8 bases. Germline CDR1 reads SEHNR; CDR2 reads FQNEAQ (reference sequence). CDR3 nucleotides: TGTGCCAGCAGCTTAGGGGAGACAGGGGGCGAGGAAAAACTGTTTTTT. Translation gives CASSLGETGGEEKLFF.

V is TRBV5-1 and J is TRBJ1-5; D perhaps matches TRBD1 (6 bases). V lost 2 bases and J lost 3, with 12 bases in between. CDR1 and CDR2 (germline): SGHRS, YFSETQ. The CDR3 is made up of 15 amino acids. The CDR3 coding sequence is TGCGCCAGCAGCTTCACCGGGACACCCAATCAGCCCCAGCATTTT. Amino acids: CASSFTGTPNQPQHF. Based on the CDR3 plus reference TRBV5-1 and TRBJ1-5, the full variable domain is KAGVTQTPRYLIKTRGQQVTLSCSPISGHRSVSWYQQTPGQGLQFLFEYFSETQRNKGNFPGRFSGRQFSNSRSEMNVSTLELGDSALYLCASSFTGTPNQPQHFGDGTRLSIL.

The chain recombines TRBV13 with TRBJ2-1, with D possibly matching TRBD1 (5 bases). Trimming left V 5 bases short and J 0 bases short, with 11 bases between. The germline CDR1 and CDR2 sequences are PRHDT and FYEKMQ (reference sequence). This CDR3 region has 15 residues. CDR3 sequence (DNA): TGTGCCAGCAGCCATCCGACAGTCTCCTACAATGAGCAGTTCTTC. The encoded protein is CASSHPTVSYNEQFF.